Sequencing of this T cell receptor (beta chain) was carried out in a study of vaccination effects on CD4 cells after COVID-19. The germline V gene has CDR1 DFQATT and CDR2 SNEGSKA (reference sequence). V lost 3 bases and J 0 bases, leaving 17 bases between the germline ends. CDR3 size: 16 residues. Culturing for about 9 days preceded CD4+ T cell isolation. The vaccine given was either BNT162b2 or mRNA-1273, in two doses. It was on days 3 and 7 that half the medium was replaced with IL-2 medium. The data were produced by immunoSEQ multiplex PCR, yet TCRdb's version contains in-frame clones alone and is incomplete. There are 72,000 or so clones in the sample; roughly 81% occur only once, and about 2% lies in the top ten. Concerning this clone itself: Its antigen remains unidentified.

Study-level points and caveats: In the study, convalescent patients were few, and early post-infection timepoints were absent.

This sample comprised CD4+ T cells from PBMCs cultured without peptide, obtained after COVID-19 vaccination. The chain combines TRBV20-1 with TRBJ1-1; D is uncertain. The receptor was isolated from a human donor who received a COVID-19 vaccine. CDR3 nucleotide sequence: TGCAGTGCTAGTTCGGGGAATTGGCGTCTGAACACTGAAGCTTTCTTT. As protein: CSASSGNWRLNTEAFF.